This T cell receptor beta chain emerged from a study of blood T cell repertoires in COVID-19. Across the whole study: The cDNA or gDNA used as material had been derived from T cells, B-cell-depleted T cells, or PBMCs.

This clone was counted once. The germline CDR1 and CDR2 sequences are KGHDR and SFDVKD. Trimming removed 3 bases at V and 10 bases at J, with 20 bases between. This CDR3 spans 15 amino acids. As handled by the study authors: Quantification of nucleated cells was approximated via reference gene primer amplification. Sequencing used immunoSEQ multiplex PCR; TCRdb keeps in-frame clones, though not all of them. V, J and clone size derive from that table, while D and trimming were established from the DNA sequence. The table has 150,000 to 200,000 clones, over 80% seen once. Material for sequencing was peripheral blood. This chain links TRBV24-1 with TRBJ1-2, with no clear D. The TCR was taken from a woman over 75 with active or convalescent COVID-19. The CDR3 DNA sequence: TGTGCCACCAGTGATCTCCGGGTCCCCCGGCGAGACTACACCTTC. Encoded protein: CATSDLRVPRRDYTF.